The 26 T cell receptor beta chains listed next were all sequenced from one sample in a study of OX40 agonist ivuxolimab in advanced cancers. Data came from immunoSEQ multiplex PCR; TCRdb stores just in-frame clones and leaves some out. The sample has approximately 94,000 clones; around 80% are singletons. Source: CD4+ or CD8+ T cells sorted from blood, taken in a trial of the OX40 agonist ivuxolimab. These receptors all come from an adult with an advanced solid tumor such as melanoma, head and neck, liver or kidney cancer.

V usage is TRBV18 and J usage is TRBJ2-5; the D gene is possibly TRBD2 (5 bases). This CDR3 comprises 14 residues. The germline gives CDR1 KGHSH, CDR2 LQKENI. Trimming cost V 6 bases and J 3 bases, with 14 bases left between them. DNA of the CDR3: TGTGCCAGCTCGATACTGGACGGGAAAGAGACCCAGTACTTC. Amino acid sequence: CASSILDGKETQYF.

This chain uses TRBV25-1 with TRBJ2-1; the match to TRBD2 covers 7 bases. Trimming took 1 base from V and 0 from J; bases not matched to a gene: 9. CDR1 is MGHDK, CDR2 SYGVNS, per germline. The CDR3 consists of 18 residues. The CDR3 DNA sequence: TGTGCCAGCAGTGAATCAATAGTCGGGAGGAGCTCCTACAATGAGCAGTTCTTC. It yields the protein CASSESIVGRSSYNEQFF.

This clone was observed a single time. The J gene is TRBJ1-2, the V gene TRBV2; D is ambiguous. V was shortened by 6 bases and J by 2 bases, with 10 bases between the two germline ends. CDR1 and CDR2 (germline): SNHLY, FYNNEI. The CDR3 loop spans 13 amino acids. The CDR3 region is CASSQTVNYGYTF. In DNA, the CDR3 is TGTGCCAGCAGCCAAACAGTAAACTATGGCTACACCTTC.

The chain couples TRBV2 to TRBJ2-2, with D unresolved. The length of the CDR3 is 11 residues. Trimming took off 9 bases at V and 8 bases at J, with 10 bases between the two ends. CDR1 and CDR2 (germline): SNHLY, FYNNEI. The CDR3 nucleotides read TGTGCCAGTCGATTTATGGGGGAGCTGTTTTTT. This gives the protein CASRFMGELFF.

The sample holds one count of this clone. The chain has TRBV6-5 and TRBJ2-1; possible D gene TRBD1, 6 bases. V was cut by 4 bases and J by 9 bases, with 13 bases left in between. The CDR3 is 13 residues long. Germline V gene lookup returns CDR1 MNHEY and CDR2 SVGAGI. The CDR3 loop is CASSFITGTEQFF. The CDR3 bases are TGTGCCAGCAGTTTTATAACAGGGACTGAGCAGTTCTTC.

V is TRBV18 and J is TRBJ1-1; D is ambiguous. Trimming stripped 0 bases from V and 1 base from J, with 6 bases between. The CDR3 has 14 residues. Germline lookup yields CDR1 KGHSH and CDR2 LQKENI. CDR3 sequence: CASSPPTGNTEAFF. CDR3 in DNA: TGTGCCAGCTCACCACCGACGGGGAACACTGAAGCTTTCTTT.

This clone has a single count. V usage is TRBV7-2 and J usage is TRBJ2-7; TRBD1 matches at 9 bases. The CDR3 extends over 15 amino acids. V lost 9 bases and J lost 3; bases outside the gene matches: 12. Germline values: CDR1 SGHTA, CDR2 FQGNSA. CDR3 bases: TGTGCCAGTGGGACAGGGAACCGTAAGGGCTACGAGCAGTACTTC. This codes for CASGTGNRKGYEQYF. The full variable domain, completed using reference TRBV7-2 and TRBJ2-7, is GAGVSQSPSNKVTEKGKDVELRCDPISGHTALYWYRQSLGQGLEFLIYFQGNSAPDKSGLPSDRFSAERTGGSVSTLTIQRTQQEDSAVYLCASGTGNRKGYEQYFGPGTRLTVT.

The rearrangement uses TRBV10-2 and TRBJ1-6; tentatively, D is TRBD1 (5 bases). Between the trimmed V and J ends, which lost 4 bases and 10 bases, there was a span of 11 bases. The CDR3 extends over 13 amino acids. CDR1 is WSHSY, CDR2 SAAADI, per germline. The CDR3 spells CASSGQLESPLHF. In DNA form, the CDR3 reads TGCGCCAGCAGTGGACAGTTGGAGTCACCCCTCCACTTT.

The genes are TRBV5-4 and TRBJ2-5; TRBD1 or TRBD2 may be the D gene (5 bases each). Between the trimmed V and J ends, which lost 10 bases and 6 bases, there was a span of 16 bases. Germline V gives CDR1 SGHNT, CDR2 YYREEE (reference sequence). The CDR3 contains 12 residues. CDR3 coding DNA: TGTGCCTACCTGAGGGGCCAGAAGACCCAGTACTTC. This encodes CAYLRGQKTQYF. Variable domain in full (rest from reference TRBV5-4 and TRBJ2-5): ETGVTQSPTHLIKTRGQQVTLRCSSQSGHNTVSWYQQALGQGPQFIFQYYREEENGRGNFPPRFSGLQFPNYSSELNVNALELDDSALYLCAYLRGQKTQYFGPGTRLLVL.

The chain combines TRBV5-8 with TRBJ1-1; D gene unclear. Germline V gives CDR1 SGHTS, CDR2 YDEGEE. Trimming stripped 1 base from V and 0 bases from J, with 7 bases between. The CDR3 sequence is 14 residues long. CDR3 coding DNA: TGTGCCAGCAGCTTGCTCGGGGTGAACACTGAAGCTTTCTTT. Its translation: CASSLLGVNTEAFF.

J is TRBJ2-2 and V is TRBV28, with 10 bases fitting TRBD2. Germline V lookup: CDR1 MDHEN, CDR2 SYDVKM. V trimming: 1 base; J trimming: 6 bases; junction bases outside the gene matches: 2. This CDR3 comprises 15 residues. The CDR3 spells CASSLSAGGPGELFF. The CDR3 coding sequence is TGTGCCAGCAGTTTATCAGCGGGGGGGCCCGGGGAGCTGTTTTTT.

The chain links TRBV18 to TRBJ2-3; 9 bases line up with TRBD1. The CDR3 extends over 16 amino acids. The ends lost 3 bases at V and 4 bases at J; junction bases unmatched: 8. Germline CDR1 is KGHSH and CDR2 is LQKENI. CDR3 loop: CASSPVLTGGADTQYF. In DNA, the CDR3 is TGTGCCAGCTCACCTGTTCTGACAGGGGGAGCAGATACGCAGTATTTT.

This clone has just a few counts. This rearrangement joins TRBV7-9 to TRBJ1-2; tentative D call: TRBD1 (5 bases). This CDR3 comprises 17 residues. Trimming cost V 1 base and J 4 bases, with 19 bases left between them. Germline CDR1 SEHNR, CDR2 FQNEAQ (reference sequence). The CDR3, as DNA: TGTGCCAGCAGCTTAGGCCGGTTGAGGGACGGTTCCTATGGCTACACCTTC. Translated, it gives CASSLGRLRDGSYGYTF.

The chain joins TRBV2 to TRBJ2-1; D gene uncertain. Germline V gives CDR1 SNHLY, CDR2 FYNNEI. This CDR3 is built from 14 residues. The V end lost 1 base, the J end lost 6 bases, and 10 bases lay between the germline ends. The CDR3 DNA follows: TGTGCCAGCAGTGAAGTCTCGGCAGTCAATGAGCAGTTCTTC. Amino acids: CASSEVSAVNEQFF.

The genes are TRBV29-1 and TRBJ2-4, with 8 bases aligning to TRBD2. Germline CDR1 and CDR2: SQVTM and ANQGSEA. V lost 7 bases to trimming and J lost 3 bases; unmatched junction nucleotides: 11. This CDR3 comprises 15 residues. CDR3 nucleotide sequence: TGCAGCGCGTCACGGGGGGGCGAGGGCAAAAACATTCAGTACTTC. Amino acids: CSASRGGEGKNIQYF.

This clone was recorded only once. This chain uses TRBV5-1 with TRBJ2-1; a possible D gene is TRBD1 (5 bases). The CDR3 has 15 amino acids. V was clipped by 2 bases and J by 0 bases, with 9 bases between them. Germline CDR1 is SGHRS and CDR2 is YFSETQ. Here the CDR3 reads CASSLGAISYNEQFF. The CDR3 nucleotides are TGCGCCAGCAGCTTAGGGGCAATCTCCTACAATGAGCAGTTCTTC.

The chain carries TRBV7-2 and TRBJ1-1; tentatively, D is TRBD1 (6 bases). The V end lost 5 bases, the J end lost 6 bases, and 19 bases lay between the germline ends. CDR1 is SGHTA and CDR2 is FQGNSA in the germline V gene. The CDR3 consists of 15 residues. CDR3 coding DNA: TGTGCCAGCAGCCAAGATTCGAAGACAGGATCTGAAGCTTTCTTT. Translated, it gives CASSQDSKTGSEAFF.

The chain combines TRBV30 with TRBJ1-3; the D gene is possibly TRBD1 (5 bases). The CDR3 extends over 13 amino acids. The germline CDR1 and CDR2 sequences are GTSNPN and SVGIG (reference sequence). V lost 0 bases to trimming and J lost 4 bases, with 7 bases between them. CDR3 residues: CAWSVTEGNTIYF. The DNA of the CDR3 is TGTGCCTGGAGTGTGACAGAGGGAAACACCATATATTTT.

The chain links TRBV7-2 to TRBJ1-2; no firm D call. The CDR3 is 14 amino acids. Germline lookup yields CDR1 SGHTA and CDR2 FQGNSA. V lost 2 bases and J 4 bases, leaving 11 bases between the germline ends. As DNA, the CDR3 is TGTGCCAGCAGCTTATTGATGGGCCGCTATGGCTACACCTTC. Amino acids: CASSLLMGRYGYTF.

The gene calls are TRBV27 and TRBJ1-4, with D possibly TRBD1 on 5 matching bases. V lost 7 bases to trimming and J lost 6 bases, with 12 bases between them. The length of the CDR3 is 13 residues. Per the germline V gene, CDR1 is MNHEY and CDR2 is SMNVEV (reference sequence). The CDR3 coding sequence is TGTGCCAGCAAGGGACGACCCCATGAAAAACTGTTTTTT. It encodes CASKGRPHEKLFF.

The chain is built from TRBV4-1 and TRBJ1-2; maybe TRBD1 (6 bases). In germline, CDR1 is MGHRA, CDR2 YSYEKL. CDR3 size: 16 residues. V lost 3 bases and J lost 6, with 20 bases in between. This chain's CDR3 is CASSHVRDIVGNGYTF. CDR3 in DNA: TGCGCCAGCAGCCATGTCCGGGACATTGTGGGCAATGGCTACACCTTC.

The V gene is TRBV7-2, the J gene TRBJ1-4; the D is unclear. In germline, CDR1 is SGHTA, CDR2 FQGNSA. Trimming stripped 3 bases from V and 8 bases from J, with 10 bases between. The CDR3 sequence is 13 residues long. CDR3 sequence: CASSLEAEEKLFF. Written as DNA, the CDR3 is TGTGCCAGCAGCTTGGAGGCTGAGGAAAAACTGTTTTTT.

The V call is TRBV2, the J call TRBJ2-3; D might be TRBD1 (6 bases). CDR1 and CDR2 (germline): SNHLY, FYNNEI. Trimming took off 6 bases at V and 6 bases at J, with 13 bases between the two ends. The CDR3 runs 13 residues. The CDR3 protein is CASRWGHGDTQYF. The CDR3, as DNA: TGTGCCAGCAGGTGGGGGCACGGGGATACGCAGTATTTT.

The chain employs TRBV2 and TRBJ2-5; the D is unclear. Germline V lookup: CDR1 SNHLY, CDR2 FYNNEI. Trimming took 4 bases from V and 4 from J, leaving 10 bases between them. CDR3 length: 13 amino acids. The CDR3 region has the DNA TGTGCCAGCAGTGTCTCTGGGGTAGAGACCCAGTACTTC. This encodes CASSVSGVETQYF.

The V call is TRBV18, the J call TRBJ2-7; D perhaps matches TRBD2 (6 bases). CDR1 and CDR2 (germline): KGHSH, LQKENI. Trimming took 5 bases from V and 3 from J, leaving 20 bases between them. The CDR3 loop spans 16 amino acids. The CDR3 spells CASSELTAGGGYEQYF. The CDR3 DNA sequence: TGTGCCAGCTCAGAACTGACAGCGGGCGGAGGCTACGAGCAGTACTTC.

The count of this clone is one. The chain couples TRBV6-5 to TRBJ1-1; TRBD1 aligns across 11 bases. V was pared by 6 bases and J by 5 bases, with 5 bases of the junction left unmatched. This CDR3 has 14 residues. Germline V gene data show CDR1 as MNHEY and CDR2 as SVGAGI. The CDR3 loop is CASRRTGGGTEAFF. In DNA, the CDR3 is TGTGCCAGCAGAAGGACAGGGGGCGGTACTGAAGCTTTCTTT.